This section outlines one T cell receptor (beta chain) sequence together with its context. Its antigen is undetermined. It was with unique molecular identifiers that the TCRbeta library was prepared. In TCRdb, the PCR reads were re-called with MiXCR into one record per CDR3 protein. This sample has about a million distinct CDR3 sequences, with about 30% found just once. CDR3 length equals 15 residues. Trimming took off 3 bases at V and 8 bases at J, with 17 bases between the two ends. Looked up from germline, CDR1 is SEHNR and CDR2 is FQNEAQ (reference sequence). This specimen belongs to a study of T-cell reconstitution after alpha-beta-depleted transplantation in children. The study's findings and limits: Surviving recipient T cells and thymic progenitors produced the high day-60 TCRbeta diversity seen in some patients. By about two months after transplant, alpha-beta T cells reportedly arose from several hundred graft clones that had expanded. T cells produced anew were the main source of T-cell counts and diversity one year after transplant.

The TCR sequence derives from a boy under two years old who had a stem cell transplant for SCID, so the T cells may come from the graft donor. The sequenced sample was PBMCs, mostly from graft donor cells, obtained 360 days after TCRalphabeta/CD19-depleted stem cell transplant. The V gene is TRBV7-9, the J gene TRBJ2-1; D possibly corresponds to TRBD2 (7 bases). This CDR3 reads CASSFTMGGRDEQFF. The CDR3 DNA follows: TGTGCCAGCAGCTTCACGATGGGGGGGCGGGATGAGCAGTTCTTC.